This passage covers 31 T cell receptor beta chains from one sample sequenced in a study of blood T cells in healthy people across ages. Through a sample-barcoded 5' primer and a J-beta primer mix, a second PCR was run for roughly 7 to 11 cycles. TCRdb re-called the 5' RACE reads with MiXCR, one entry per CDR3 protein. This sample has roughly 700,000 distinct CDR3 sequences, with about 34% found just once. Sample: blood. Receptors originate from a woman at least 80 years old in good health.

This clonotype was seen more than once but under ten times. The rearrangement uses TRBV7-2 and TRBJ1-6; no clear D. Germline assignment: CDR1 SGHTA and CDR2 FQGNSA. The CDR3 length is 12 residues. With 5 bases removed from V and 11 bases from J, the gap between germline ends came to 10 bases. CDR3 DNA sequence: TGTGCCAGCAGCCTTGGATCCGCACCCCTCCACTTT. It specifies CASSLGSAPLHF.

To note about this clonotype: A much larger clone differs from this one at a single base, so this may be a read error. V and J are TRBV20-1 and TRBJ2-4, with TRBD2 as a possible D gene (6 bases). The end of the DNA is better explained by TRBJ2-7, so the J call may be wrong. Germline lookup yields CDR1 DFQATT and CDR2 SNEGSKA (reference sequence). The CDR3 runs 13 residues. The CDR3 DNA follows: TGCAGTGCTTCCTGGGACGGGGGCTACGAGCAGTACTTC. Translated, it gives CSASWDGGYEQYF.

This clonotype appeared many times. The V and J genes are TRBV28 and TRBJ1-1; possibly TRBD1 for D (5 bases). This CDR3 contains 14 residues. Germline CDR1 MDHEN, CDR2 SYDVKM. V lost 3 bases to trimming and J lost 1 base, with 9 bases between them. The chain's CDR3 is CASSLAGSNTEAFF. DNA for the CDR3: TGTGCCAGCAGTTTGGCAGGGTCGAACACTGAAGCTTTCTTT.

This clonotype was detected ten times or more. CDR3 in DNA: TGCAGTGCTATACTAGCAGATACGCAGTATTTT. It encodes CSAILADTQYF. V is TRBV20-1 and J is TRBJ2-3; D might be TRBD2 (5 bases). Germline V gene data show CDR1 as DFQATT and CDR2 as SNEGSKA (reference sequence). This CDR3 region has 11 residues. V lost 4 bases and J lost 4, with 6 bases in between.

CDR3 protein: CASSSLGWAAPEAFF. Here the CDR3 DNA reads TGTGCCAGCAGCTCACTCGGGTGGGCAGCCCCTGAAGCTTTCTTT. This rearrangement joins TRBV7-8 to TRBJ1-1, with no clear D. The CDR3 length is 15 residues. From germline, CDR1 is SGHVS and CDR2 FQNEAQ. V was pared by 4 bases and J by 6 bases, with 18 bases between.

V gene TRBV24-1 combines with J gene TRBJ1-1, with a possible D match to TRBD1 (6 bases). V dropped 2 bases and J dropped 10 bases, with 10 bases sitting between them. The germline V gene encodes CDR1 KGHDR and CDR2 SFDVKD. The CDR3 sequence is 12 residues long. CDR3 protein: CATSDSTGIAFF. In DNA form, the CDR3 reads TGTGCCACCAGTGATTCGACAGGAATAGCTTTCTTT.

This clonotype was seen ten or more times. This sequence joins TRBV27 and TRBJ2-3, with a possible D match to TRBD2 (7 bases). CDR3 length equals 15 residues. From germline, CDR1 is MNHEY and CDR2 SMNVEV (reference sequence). Trimming stripped 2 bases from V and 2 bases from J, with 11 bases between. The CDR3 nucleotides read TGTGCCAGCAGTTTAAGACGGGGGGCCACAGATACGCAGTATTTT. The encoded protein is CASSLRRGATDTQYF.

Comment on this clonotype: This could be a read error, since a much larger clone is one nucleotide away. The rearrangement joins TRBV10-2 to TRBJ1-2, with TRBD1 as a possible D gene (5 bases). The V end was cut by 6 bases, the J end by 6 bases, with 20 bases between. The CDR3 runs to 15 residues. Germline V lookup: CDR1 WSHSY, CDR2 SAAADI. The CDR3 nucleotides read TGCGCCAGCAGCCCCCGGGGGGGGACCTGTGATGGCTACACCTTC. Translation: CASSPRGGTCDGYTF.

This clonotype occurred many times. V is TRBV28 and J is TRBJ1-4; tentatively, D is TRBD1 (6 bases). Germline values: CDR1 MDHEN, CDR2 SYDVKM. With 11 bases removed from V and 5 bases from J, the gap between germline ends came to 21 bases. This CDR3 has 15 amino acids. Written as DNA, the CDR3 is TGTGCCGGGGGCCCCGCGGACAGTAAAAATGAAAAACTGTTTTTT. It codes for CAGGPADSKNEKLFF.

The genes are TRBV6-5 and TRBJ2-1; 10 bases agree with TRBD2. The germline gives CDR1 MNHEY, CDR2 SVGAGI. The V and J ends lost 4 bases and 10 bases, in that order; junction bases with no gene match: 10. The CDR3 length is 15 residues. In DNA, the CDR3 is TGTGCCAGCAGTTCCGGACTAGCGGTCCCCAACGAGCAGTTCTTC. It is translated as CASSSGLAVPNEQFF.

In its sample, this clonotype was seen many times. The J gene is TRBJ1-6, the V gene TRBV7-6, with D possibly matching TRBD1 (5 bases). The CDR3 is 14 residues long. In germline, CDR1 is SGHVS, CDR2 FNYEAQ. Trimming removed 2 bases from V and 7 bases from J, with 9 bases in between. CDR3 DNA sequence: TGTGCCAGCAGCTTAAACAGGAGAAATTCACCCCTCCACTTT. Its translation: CASSLNRRNSPLHF.

This clonotype was counted ten times or more. This CDR3 is CASSLSRGHGGYTF. For the CDR3, the DNA is TGTGCCAGCAGTTTATCGAGGGGACATGGTGGCTACACCTTC. The gene calls are TRBV27 and TRBJ1-2; D perhaps matches TRBD1 (6 bases). Deletions cut 0 bases from V and 7 bases from J, with 12 bases between. The germline V gene has CDR1 MNHEY and CDR2 SMNVEV (reference sequence). The CDR3 is 14 residues long.

This clonotype has ten or more counts. The chain combines TRBV28 with TRBJ2-1; the D gene is possibly TRBD1 (6 bases). Germline V gives CDR1 MDHEN, CDR2 SYDVKM. This CDR3 is built from 15 residues. Trimming pared 8 bases from V and 6 bases from J, leaving 20 bases between. The CDR3, as DNA: TGTGCCAGCTCTCGGACAGTCTCGTCGATCAATGAGCAGTTCTTC. This gives the protein CASSRTVSSINEQFF.

The sample holds many counts of this clonotype. The chain is built from TRBV9 and TRBJ2-7, with D possibly matching TRBD2 (5 bases). The germline V gene has CDR1 SGDLS and CDR2 YYNGEE. This CDR3 contains 16 residues. V lost 0 bases and J lost 3, with 16 bases in between. DNA for the CDR3: TGTGCCAGCAGCGTAGCCGAGCGGTCCCCCTACTACGAGCAGTACTTC. Its translation is CASSVAERSPYYEQYF.

As to this clonotype: This may come from a read error, since a much larger clone is one base off. The chain uses TRBV3-1 and TRBJ2-1; D is possibly TRBD1 (6 bases). The J call may be incorrect, as the DNA end agrees better with TRBJ2-7. Germline lookup yields CDR1 LGHDT and CDR2 YNNKEL (reference sequence). The CDR3 has 14 amino acids. The CDR3 here is CASSRGGSYNEQYF. CDR3 coding DNA: TGTGCCAGCAGCCGTGGGGGCTCCTACAATGAGCAGTACTTC.

This clonotype was detected many times. This CDR3 is CASSRIPPGQGSYNEQFF. The CDR3 DNA is TGTGCCAGCAGTAGAATCCCTCCGGGACAGGGGTCCTACAATGAGCAGTTCTTC. This sequence joins TRBV27 and TRBJ2-1; 10 bases match TRBD1. Germline V gives CDR1 MNHEY, CDR2 SMNVEV (reference sequence). Trimming cost V 5 bases and J 1 base; bases outside gene matches: 11. There are 18 residues in the CDR3.

The chain couples TRBV6-1 to TRBJ1-3, with 7 bases that match TRBD1. CDR1 and CDR2 (germline): MNHNS, SASEGT. V gave up 6 bases and J gave up 0 bases; unmatched junction bases: 8. CDR3 length: 16 residues. This CDR3 reads CASSRTTGSSGNTIYF. CDR3 sequence (DNA): TGTGCCAGCAGCCGAACGACAGGGAGCTCTGGAAACACCATATATTTT.

About this clonotype: Its ends do not fully match the called genes, so a read error is possible. The V and J genes are TRBV2 and TRBJ2-6; maybe TRBD1 (6 bases). The germline V gene has CDR1 SNHLY and CDR2 FYNNEI. The CDR3 contains 18 residues. This chain's CDR3 is CASSERGYSLSGANVPTF. The CDR3 region has the DNA TGTGCCAGCAGTGAAAGGGGGTATTCCCTCTCTGGGGCCAACGTCCCGACTTTC.

This clonotype appeared many times. CDR3 bases: TGTGCCAGCAGCCTAGACTACAGGGTTGGCTACACCTTC. Its protein is CASSLDYRVGYTF. The rearrangement links TRBV7-3 to TRBJ1-2; weak D call: TRBD1 (6 bases). V was trimmed by 5 bases and J by 7 bases, leaving 14 bases between them. The CDR3 has 13 amino acids. CDR1 is SGHTA and CDR2 is FQGTGA in the germline V gene.

This chain uses TRBV27 with TRBJ2-7; no clear D. The CDR3 has 14 amino acids. Between the trimmed V and J ends, which lost 2 bases and 6 bases, there was a span of 14 bases. Germline lookup yields CDR1 MNHEY and CDR2 SMNVEV (reference sequence). CDR3: CASSLGSSPREQYF. CDR3 bases: TGTGCCAGCAGTTTAGGATCTAGTCCCCGCGAGCAGTACTTC.

This clonotype was observed a few times. A read error may explain this, as a much larger clone is one base away. The rearrangement uses TRBV20-1 and TRBJ2-3; 12 nucleotides agree with TRBD2. This CDR3 region has 16 residues. Germline CDR1 DFQATT, CDR2 SNEGSKA (reference sequence). CDR3 amino acids: CSARVLAGGPLDAQYF. CDR3 sequence (DNA): TGCAGTGCGAGGGTACTAGCGGGGGGCCCATTAGATGCGCAGTATTTT.

This clonotype has ten or more counts. The chain uses TRBV5-4 and TRBJ2-7; D ambiguous. The CDR3 loop spans 16 amino acids. V was trimmed by 3 bases and J by 1 base, leaving 17 bases between them. CDR1 SGHNT and CDR2 YYREEE come from the germline V gene (reference sequence). The CDR3 region has the DNA TGTGCCAGCAGCTCCCCCGGCATGACGACTTCCTACGAGCAGTACTTC. This codes for CASSSPGMTTSYEQYF.

The chain has TRBV5-1 and TRBJ1-2; D gene ambiguous. V was clipped by 0 bases and J by 6 bases, with 9 bases between them. Germline V gene lookup returns CDR1 SGHRS and CDR2 YFSETQ. This CDR3 spans 13 amino acids. The CDR3 DNA follows: TGCGCCAGCAGCTTGGAGGATAGCGATGGCTACACCTTC. This gives the protein CASSLEDSDGYTF.

This clonotype was seen ten or more times. The chain recombines TRBV29-1 with TRBJ1-5; possible D gene TRBD1, 5 bases. V dropped 6 bases and J dropped 4 bases, with 16 bases sitting between them. The CDR3 is made up of 14 amino acids. Germline assignment: CDR1 SQVTM and CDR2 ANQGSEA. CDR3 residues: CSVVFGTGNQPQHF. Here the CDR3 DNA reads TGCAGCGTCGTTTTCGGGACCGGTAATCAGCCCCAGCATTTT.

The chain couples TRBV2 to TRBJ2-3; 8 nucleotides match TRBD2. Per the germline V gene, CDR1 is SNHLY and CDR2 is FYNNEI. CDR3 length equals 16 residues. Trimming cost V 6 bases and J 8 bases; bases outside gene matches: 16. CDR3 amino acids: CASSGPGLGRPGTQYF. In DNA form, the CDR3 reads TGTGCCAGCAGCGGACCGGGACTAGGCCGACCGGGTACGCAGTATTTT.

Only a few counts were recorded for this clonotype. A read error may explain this, as a much larger clone is one base away. V gene TRBV27 combines with J gene TRBJ2-5, with D perhaps matching TRBD1 or TRBD2 (5 bases each). The ends were cut back, 6 bases at V and 11 bases at J, with 22 bases in the middle. The CDR3 is made up of 14 amino acids. CDR1 MNHEY and CDR2 SMNVEV come from the germline V gene (reference sequence). The chain's CDR3 is CASRGQGVPSEQYF. The DNA of the CDR3 is TGTGCCAGCAGAGGCCAGGGAGTCCCCAGTGAGCAGTACTTC.

As concerns this clonotype: One junction end disagrees with the germline gene, perhaps due to a read error. The chain links TRBV4-1 to TRBJ2-1, with 10 bases lining up with TRBD1. The germline V gene has CDR1 MGHRA and CDR2 YSYEKL. The CDR3 is made up of 16 amino acids. The chain's CDR3 is CASSQTGTGAGNGQFF. CDR3 in DNA: TGCGCCAGCAGCCAAACCGGGACAGGGGCGGGCAATGGGCAGTTCTTC.

The gene calls are TRBV20-1 and TRBJ2-5; D is unclear. The J call is doubtful: the DNA matches TRBJ2-4 better. The length of the CDR3 is 13 residues. The germline CDR1 and CDR2 sequences are DFQATT and SNEGSKA (reference sequence). The chain's CDR3 is CSAREYSKNIQYF. The CDR3, as DNA: TGCAGTGCTAGAGAGTACAGCAAAAACATTCAGTACTTC.

CDR3 nucleotide sequence: TGTGCCAGCATCCGAAGAGGGACTTATAACTATGGCTACACCTTC. The encoded protein is CASIRRGTYNYGYTF. This chain uses TRBV28 with TRBJ1-2; a weak D match, TRBD1 (5 bases). The CDR3 has 15 residues. V lost 7 bases and J 1 base, leaving 16 bases between the germline ends. From germline, CDR1 is MDHEN and CDR2 SYDVKM.

A remark on this clonotype: A read error may be the cause here, since a much bigger clone is one base away. The chain has TRBV30 and TRBJ2-7, with 8 bases fitting TRBD1. Germline CDR1 and CDR2: GTSNPN and SVGIG (reference sequence). The CDR3 loop spans 13 amino acids. The ends lost 5 bases at V and 6 bases at J; junction bases unmatched: 9. CDR3 DNA sequence: TGTGCCTGGGAGGGCCAGGGGGCGACCGAGCAGTACTTC. This encodes CAWEGQGATEQYF.

The rearrangement joins TRBV20-1 to TRBJ2-3; D may correspond to TRBD1 or TRBD2 (5 bases each). Germline CDR1 and CDR2: DFQATT and SNEGSKA (reference sequence). Trimming took 5 bases from V and 4 from J, leaving 19 bases between them. CDR3 length: 15 amino acids. For the CDR3, the DNA is TGCAGTGCTCGACCCCCCCACCGGGGCCCAGATACGCAGTATTTT. Its translation: CSARPPHRGPDTQYF.